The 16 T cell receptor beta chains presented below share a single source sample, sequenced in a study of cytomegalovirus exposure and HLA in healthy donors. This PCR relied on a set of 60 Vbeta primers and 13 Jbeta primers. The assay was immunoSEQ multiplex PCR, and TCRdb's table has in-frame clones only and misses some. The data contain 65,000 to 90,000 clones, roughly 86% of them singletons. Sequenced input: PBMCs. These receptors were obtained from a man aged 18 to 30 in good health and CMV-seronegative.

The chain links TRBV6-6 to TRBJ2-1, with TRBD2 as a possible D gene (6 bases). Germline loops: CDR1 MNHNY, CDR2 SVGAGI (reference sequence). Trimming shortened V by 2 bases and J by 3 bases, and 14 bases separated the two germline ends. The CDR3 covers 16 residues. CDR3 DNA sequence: TGTGCCAGCAGTTACACGGAGCTAGCGATCTACAATGAGCAGTTCTTC. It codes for CASSYTELAIYNEQFF.

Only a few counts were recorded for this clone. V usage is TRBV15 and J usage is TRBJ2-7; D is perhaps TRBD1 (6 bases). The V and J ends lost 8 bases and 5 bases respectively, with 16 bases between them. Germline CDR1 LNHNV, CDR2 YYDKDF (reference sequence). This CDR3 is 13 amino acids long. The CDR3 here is CATSPQGTDEQYF. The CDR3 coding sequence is TGTGCCACCTCTCCGCAGGGGACCGACGAGCAGTACTTC.

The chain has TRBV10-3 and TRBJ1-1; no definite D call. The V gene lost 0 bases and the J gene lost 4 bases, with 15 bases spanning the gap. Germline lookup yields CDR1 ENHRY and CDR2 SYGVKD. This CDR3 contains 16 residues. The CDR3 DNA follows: TGTGCCATCAGTGAGTCGATAGGAGGGCGCGGCACTGAAGCTTTCTTT. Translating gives CAISESIGGRGTEAFF.

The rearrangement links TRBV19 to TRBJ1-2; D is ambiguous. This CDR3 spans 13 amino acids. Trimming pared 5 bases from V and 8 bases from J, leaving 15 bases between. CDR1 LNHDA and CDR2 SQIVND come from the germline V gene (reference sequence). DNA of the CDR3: TGTGCCAGTAGTCGCCGCGGGGTCGGAGGCTACACCTTC. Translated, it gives CASSRRGVGGYTF. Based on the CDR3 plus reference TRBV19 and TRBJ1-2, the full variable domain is DGGITQSPKYLFRKEGQNVTLSCEQNLNHDAMYWYRQDPGQGLRLIYYSQIVNDFQKGDIAEGYSVSREKKESFPLTVTSAQKNPTAFYLCASSRRGVGGYTFGSGTRLTVV.

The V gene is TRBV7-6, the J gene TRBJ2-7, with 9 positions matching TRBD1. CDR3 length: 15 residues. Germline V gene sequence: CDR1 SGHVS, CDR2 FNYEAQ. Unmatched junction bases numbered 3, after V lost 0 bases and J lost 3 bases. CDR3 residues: CASSLAGTGNYEQYF. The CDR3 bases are TGTGCCAGCAGCTTAGCTGGGACAGGGAACTACGAGCAGTACTTC.

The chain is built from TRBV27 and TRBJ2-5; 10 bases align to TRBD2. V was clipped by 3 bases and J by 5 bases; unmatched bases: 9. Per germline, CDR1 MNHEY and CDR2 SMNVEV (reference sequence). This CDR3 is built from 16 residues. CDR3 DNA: TGTGCCAGCAGTTTTGGTACTAGCGGGGTTGGGGAGACCCAGTACTTC. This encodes CASSFGTSGVGETQYF.

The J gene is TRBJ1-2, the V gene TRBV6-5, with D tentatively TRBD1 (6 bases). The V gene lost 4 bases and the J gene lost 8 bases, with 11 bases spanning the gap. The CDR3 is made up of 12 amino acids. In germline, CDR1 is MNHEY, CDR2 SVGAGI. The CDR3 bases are TGTGCCAGCAGTTCCCGGACAGCCGGCTACACCTTC. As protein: CASSSRTAGYTF.

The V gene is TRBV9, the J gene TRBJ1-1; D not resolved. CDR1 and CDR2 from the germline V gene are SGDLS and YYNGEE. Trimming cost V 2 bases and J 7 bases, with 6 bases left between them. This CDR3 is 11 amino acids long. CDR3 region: CASSVQIEAFF. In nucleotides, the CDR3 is TGTGCCAGCAGCGTCCAGATTGAAGCTTTCTTT.

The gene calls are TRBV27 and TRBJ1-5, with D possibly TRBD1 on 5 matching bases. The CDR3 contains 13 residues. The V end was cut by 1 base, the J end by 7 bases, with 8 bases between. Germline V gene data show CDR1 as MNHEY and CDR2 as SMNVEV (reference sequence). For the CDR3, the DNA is TGTGCCAGCAGTTTATTATACAGGCAGCCCCAGCATTTT. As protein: CASSLLYRQPQHF.

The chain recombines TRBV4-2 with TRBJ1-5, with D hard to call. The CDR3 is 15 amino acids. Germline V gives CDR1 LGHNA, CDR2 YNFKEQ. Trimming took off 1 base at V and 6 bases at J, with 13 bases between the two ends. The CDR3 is CASSQVAREGQPQHF. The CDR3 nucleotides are TGTGCCAGCAGCCAAGTTGCTAGAGAAGGTCAGCCCCAGCATTTT.

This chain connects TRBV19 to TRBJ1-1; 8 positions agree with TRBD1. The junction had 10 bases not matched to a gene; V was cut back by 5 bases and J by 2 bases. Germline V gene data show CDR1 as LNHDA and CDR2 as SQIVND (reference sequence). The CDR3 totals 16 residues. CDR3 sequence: CASSADRVSFNTEAFF. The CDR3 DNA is TGTGCCAGTAGTGCGGACAGGGTCAGTTTCAACACTGAAGCTTTCTTT.

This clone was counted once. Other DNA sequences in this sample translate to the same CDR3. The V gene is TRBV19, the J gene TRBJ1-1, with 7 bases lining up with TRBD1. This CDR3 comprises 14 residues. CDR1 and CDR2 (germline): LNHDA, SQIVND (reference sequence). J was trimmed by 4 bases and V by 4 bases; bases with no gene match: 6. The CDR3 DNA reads TGTGCCAGTAGTACTGACAGGGTGTCCACTGAAGCTTTCTTT. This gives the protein CASSTDRVSTEAFF.

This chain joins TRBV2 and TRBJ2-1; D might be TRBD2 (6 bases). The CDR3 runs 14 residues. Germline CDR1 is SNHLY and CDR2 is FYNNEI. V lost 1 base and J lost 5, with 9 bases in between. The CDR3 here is CASSEEEGHNEQFF. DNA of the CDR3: TGTGCCAGCAGTGAAGAGGAGGGTCACAATGAGCAGTTCTTC.

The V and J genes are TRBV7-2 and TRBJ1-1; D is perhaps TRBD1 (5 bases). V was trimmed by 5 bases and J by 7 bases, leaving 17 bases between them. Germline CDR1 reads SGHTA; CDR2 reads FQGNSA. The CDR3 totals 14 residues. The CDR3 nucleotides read TGTGCCAGCAGCCTCACGTGGGGGGAAGTTGAAGCTTTCTTT. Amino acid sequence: CASSLTWGEVEAFF.

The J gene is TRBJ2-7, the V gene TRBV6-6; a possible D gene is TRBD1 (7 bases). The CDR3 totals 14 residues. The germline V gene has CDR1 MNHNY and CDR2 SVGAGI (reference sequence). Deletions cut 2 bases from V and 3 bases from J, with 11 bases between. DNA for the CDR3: TGTGCCAGCAGTTACGCTCAGGGGGGCTACGAGCAGTACTTC. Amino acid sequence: CASSYAQGGYEQYF.

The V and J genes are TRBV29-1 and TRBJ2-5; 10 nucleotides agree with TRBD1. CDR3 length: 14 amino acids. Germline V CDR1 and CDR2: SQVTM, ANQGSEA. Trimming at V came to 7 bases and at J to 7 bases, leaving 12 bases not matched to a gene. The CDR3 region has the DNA TGCAGCGGCAGCCGACAGGGGGCGAGTATGACCCAGTACTTC. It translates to CSGSRQGASMTQYF.